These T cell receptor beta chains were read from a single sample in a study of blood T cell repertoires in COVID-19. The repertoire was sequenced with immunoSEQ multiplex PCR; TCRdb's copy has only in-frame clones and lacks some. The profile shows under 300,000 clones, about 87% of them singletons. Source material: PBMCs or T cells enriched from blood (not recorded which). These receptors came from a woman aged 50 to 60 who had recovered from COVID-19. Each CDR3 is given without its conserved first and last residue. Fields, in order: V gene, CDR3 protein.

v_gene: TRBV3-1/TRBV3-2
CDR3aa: ASSQKTARNTIY

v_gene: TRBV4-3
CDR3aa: ASSPFRGGNYGYT

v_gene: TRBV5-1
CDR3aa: ASSLDPHSGRAEEQF

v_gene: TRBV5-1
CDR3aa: ASSPLASGRYEQY

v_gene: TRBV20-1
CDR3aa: SASLGQTNYGYT

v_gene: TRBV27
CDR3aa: ASSRLGDNSPLH

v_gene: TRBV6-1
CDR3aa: ASSEGVGQGNYGYT

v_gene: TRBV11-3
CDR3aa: ASSLRAGAEAF

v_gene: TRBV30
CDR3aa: AWTTGGNGYT

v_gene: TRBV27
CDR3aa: ASSLDRGQDQPQH

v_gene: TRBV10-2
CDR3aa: ASSELGLSYNEQF

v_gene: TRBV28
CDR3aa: ASSPLGGGQPDTQY

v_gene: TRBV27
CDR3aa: ASSLYRGYEQY

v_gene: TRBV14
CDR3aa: ASSQLQGSGANVLT

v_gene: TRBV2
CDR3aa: ASLRGSFSGNTIY

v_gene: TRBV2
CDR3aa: ASSARVRATMVYTQY

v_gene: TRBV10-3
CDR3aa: AIRAGTEGQPQH

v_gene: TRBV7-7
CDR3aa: ASSLSRESYNEQF

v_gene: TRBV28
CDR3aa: ASTLLGRATNEKLF

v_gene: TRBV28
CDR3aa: ASSQWREGLYEQY

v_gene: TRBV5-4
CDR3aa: ASSSGAERNTGELF

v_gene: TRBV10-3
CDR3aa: AISESGGTYEQY

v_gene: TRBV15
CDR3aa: ATSRWGGRPDTQY

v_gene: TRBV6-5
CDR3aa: ASSPRPRENQPQH

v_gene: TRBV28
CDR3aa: ASSSRAGYT

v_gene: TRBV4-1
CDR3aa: ASSWQGDNSPLH

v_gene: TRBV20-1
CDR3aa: SAADNEQF

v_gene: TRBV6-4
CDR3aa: ASSALAGHLNEQF

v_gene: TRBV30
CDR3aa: AWTAGTGGREDQPQH

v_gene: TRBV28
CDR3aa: ASNTGMAQPQH

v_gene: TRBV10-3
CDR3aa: AISLAETYNEQF

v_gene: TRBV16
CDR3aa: ASSQFTGSQAANYGYT

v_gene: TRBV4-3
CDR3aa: ASSHQGITGELF